The 19 T cell receptor beta chains below were found in one sample sequenced in a study of cytomegalovirus exposure and HLA in healthy donors. The PCR made use of 60 Vbeta and 13 Jbeta primers. Repertoires were generated with immunoSEQ multiplex PCR, while TCRdb's copy carries only in-frame clones and drops some. The sample holds 150,000 or so clones, about 70% seen once. The source material was PBMCs. The receptors were sampled from a man aged 25 to 40 in good health and CMV-seropositive.

The chain links TRBV11-3 to TRBJ2-5, with 7 bases that match TRBD2. Germline V CDR1 and CDR2: SGHNT, YENEEA. CDR3 length: 14 residues. The V segment lost 0 bases and the J segment 3 bases; nucleotides outside the gene matches: 1. The CDR3 is CASSLEAGEETQYF. The DNA of the CDR3 is TGTGCCAGCAGCTTAGAGGCGGGAGAAGAGACCCAGTACTTC.

The CDR3, as DNA: TGTGCCAGCAGGTGGACAGGGCATAGCAATCAGCCCCAGCATTTT. It specifies CASRWTGHSNQPQHF. The chain has TRBV27 and TRBJ1-5; 8 nucleotides align to TRBD1. The germline V gene encodes CDR1 MNHEY and CDR2 SMNVEV (reference sequence). V shed 6 bases and J 0 bases; nucleotides not matched to a gene: 4. CDR3 length: 15 amino acids.

The chain recombines TRBV9 with TRBJ1-1; D gene uncertain. The CDR3 is 12 residues long. CDR1 is SGDLS and CDR2 is YYNGEE in the germline V gene. Trimming left V 7 bases short and J 0 bases short, with 7 bases between. This CDR3 is CASGLMNTEAFF. CDR3 DNA sequence: TGTGCCAGCGGCCTCATGAACACTGAAGCTTTCTTT.

The chain uses TRBV28 and TRBJ2-3, with TRBD2 matching over 13 bases. V dropped 5 bases and J dropped 2; count of bases not matched to a gene: 10. This CDR3 is 18 amino acids long. The germline CDR1 and CDR2 sequences are MDHEN and SYDVKM. CDR3 residues: CASSPRWGLAGTTDTQYF. As DNA, the CDR3 is TGTGCCAGCAGTCCCAGATGGGGACTAGCGGGAACCACAGATACGCAGTATTTT.

The table lists this clone with a few counts. The chain carries TRBV4-1 and TRBJ1-2; 9 bases fit TRBD1. CDR3 length: 14 amino acids. The V segment lost 2 bases and the J segment 5 bases; nucleotides outside the gene matches: 3. The germline gives CDR1 MGHRA, CDR2 YSYEKL. This CDR3 reads CASSQNRGPYGYTF. CDR3 nucleotide sequence: TGCGCCAGCAGCCAAAACAGGGGGCCTTATGGCTACACCTTC.

The chain recombines TRBV25-1 with TRBJ2-2; D call uncertain. This CDR3 spans 13 amino acids. V was pared by 7 bases and J by 3 bases, with 9 bases between. In germline, CDR1 is MGHDK, CDR2 SYGVNS. The CDR3 DNA reads as TGTGCCAGCACCCTTAGCCACACCGGGGAGCTGTTTTTT. It translates to CASTLSHTGELFF.

The CDR3 sequence: CASSQGAGANVLTF. The CDR3 DNA reads TGTGCCAGCAGCCAGGGGGCTGGGGCCAACGTCCTGACTTTC. This sequence joins TRBV7-9 and TRBJ2-6; the match to TRBD1 covers 7 bases. V shed 5 bases and J 2 bases; nucleotides not matched to a gene: 0. Germline CDR1 is SEHNR and CDR2 is FQNEAQ (reference sequence). CDR3 length equals 14 residues.

The chain carries TRBV5-6 and TRBJ2-5; TRBD2 agrees at 10 bases. The germline V gene encodes CDR1 SGHDT and CDR2 YYEEEE. The CDR3 extends over 13 amino acids. J was trimmed by 2 bases and V by 5 bases; bases with no gene match: 0. CDR3 region: CASRLAGQETQYF. The CDR3, as DNA: TGTGCCAGCAGACTAGCGGGACAAGAGACCCAGTACTTC.

This clone was seen only a few times. The rearrangement links TRBV6-5 to TRBJ2-7; TRBD2 matches at 12 bases. Trimming took 0 bases from V and 6 from J; bases not matched to a gene: 3. Germline values: CDR1 MNHEY, CDR2 SVGAGI. This CDR3 is 15 amino acids long. The DNA for the CDR3 is TGTGCCAGCAGTTACTCTAGACTAGCGGGAGTCGAGCAGTACTTC. It encodes CASSYSRLAGVEQYF.

The chain joins TRBV7-8 to TRBJ2-1; weak D call: TRBD2 (5 bases). Trimming shortened V by 5 bases and J by 2 bases, and 22 bases separated the two germline ends. The germline V gene encodes CDR1 SGHVS and CDR2 FQNEAQ. The CDR3 is made up of 18 amino acids. This chain's CDR3 is CASSPLAVALKTYNEQFF. CDR3 sequence (DNA): TGTGCCAGCAGCCCCCTGGCGGTAGCGTTGAAGACCTACAATGAGCAGTTCTTC.

The chain is built from TRBV30 and TRBJ2-1; the match to TRBD1 covers 10 bases. The CDR3 consists of 13 residues. V lost 5 bases and J lost 8; bases outside the gene matches: 6. Germline V gene data show CDR1 as GTSNPN and CDR2 as SVGIG (reference sequence). The CDR3 nucleotides are TGTGCCTGGGGATCCGGACAGGGGGATGAGCAGTTCTTC. Protein: CAWGSGQGDEQFF.

There are a few counts of this clone. The V gene is TRBV6-5, the J gene TRBJ1-5, with D possibly matching TRBD1 (5 bases). CDR1 is MNHEY and CDR2 is SVGAGI in the germline V gene. V lost 8 bases and J lost 6, with 17 bases in between. This CDR3 comprises 14 residues. This CDR3 reads CASLIRQGSQPQHF. The DNA of the CDR3 is TGTGCCAGCTTGATACGGCAGGGCTCTCAGCCCCAGCATTTT.

The J gene is TRBJ2-7, the V gene TRBV15; TRBD1 agrees at 12 bases. The length of the CDR3 is 14 residues. Trimming cost V 5 bases and J 7 bases; bases outside gene matches: 6. CDR1 is LNHNV, CDR2 YYDKDF, per germline (reference sequence). Here the CDR3 DNA reads TGTGCCACCAGCGGGGACAGGGGGCGGTGGGAGCAGTACTTC. Protein sequence: CATSGDRGRWEQYF.

The chain has TRBV7-9 and TRBJ1-2; D unresolved. V gave up 6 bases and J gave up 3 bases, with 11 bases separating them. The germline V gene has CDR1 SEHNR and CDR2 FQNEAQ (reference sequence). This CDR3 comprises 13 residues. The CDR3 region has the DNA TGTGCCAGCAGTTTGTTGACTGACTATGGCTACACCTTC. It codes for CASSLLTDYGYTF.

CDR3 sequence (DNA): TGTGCCAGCAGCTTAGGCCCGGGGGGTAGCGGGAACGAGACCCAGTACTTC. Protein sequence: CASSLGPGGSGNETQYF. The V call is TRBV7-9, the J call TRBJ2-5; TRBD2 matches 8 bases. The CDR3 has 17 residues. The V and J ends lost 1 base and 5 bases, in that order; junction bases with no gene match: 12. Germline CDR1 is SEHNR and CDR2 is FQNEAQ (reference sequence).

V gene TRBV2 combines with J gene TRBJ2-3, with 7 bases matching TRBD1. Trimming took 2 bases from V and 5 from J; bases not matched to a gene: 7. The length of the CDR3 is 15 residues. Germline values: CDR1 SNHLY, CDR2 FYNNEI. The CDR3 region has the DNA TGTGCCAGCAGTGAAATTAGACAGGGAGTAGATACGCAGTATTTT. It specifies CASSEIRQGVDTQYF.

This chain joins TRBV7-9 and TRBJ1-1, with TRBD1 matching 8 bases. Germline V lookup: CDR1 SEHNR, CDR2 FQNEAQ (reference sequence). The ends lost 5 bases at V and 5 bases at J; junction bases unmatched: 7. This CDR3 comprises 14 residues. Here the CDR3 reads CASSAQGARTEAFF. Written as DNA, the CDR3 is TGTGCCAGCAGCGCCCAGGGGGCTCGGACTGAAGCTTTCTTT.

The rearrangement uses TRBV4-2 and TRBJ2-2; 9 bases map to TRBD2. The germline V gene has CDR1 LGHNA and CDR2 YNFKEQ. Losses at the gene ends were 0 bases for V and 0 bases for J; bases not matched to a gene: 5. The CDR3 has 18 amino acids. CDR3 region: CASSQEGPSGANTGELFF. The CDR3 DNA sequence: TGTGCCAGCAGCCAAGAAGGGCCTAGCGGGGCGAACACCGGGGAGCTGTTTTTT.

V usage is TRBV11-3 and J usage is TRBJ1-1; D may be TRBD1 (6 bases). Per germline, CDR1 SGHNT and CDR2 YENEEA. The CDR3 extends over 13 amino acids. Trimming left V 1 base short and J 10 bases short, with 13 bases between. CDR3: CASSLVGQGPAFF. Here the CDR3 DNA reads TGTGCCAGCAGCTTAGTGGGTCAGGGGCCAGCTTTCTTT.